This record covers a single T cell receptor beta chain. The antigen is not known. CDR3 length: 19 residues. Per the germline V gene, CDR1 is SGHTA and CDR2 is FQGNSA. The V gene end was trimmed by 3 bases and the J gene end by 3 bases; junction bases not matched to a gene: 17. Primers for the PCR totalled 60 Vbeta and 13 Jbeta. Only in-frame clones appear in the TCRdb table, and some are missing; sequencing was by immunoSEQ multiplex PCR. The repertoire has fewer than 200,000 clones, 80% of them found once; the top ten carry 0.6% to 0.7%. These data originate in a study of cytomegalovirus exposure and HLA in healthy donors. Study conclusions and caveats: Later on, an analysis showed TCR association rates differing by HLA locus, with DRB1 the most and HLA-C the fewest. Donors belonging to an Asian-associated ancestry cluster reportedly showed fewer N-insertions in productive TCRs than the approximately 640-donor mean, according to what a later analysis found. Earlier analysis looked at TCR beta V segments, and most were productive about 87% or about 30% of the time. Roughly even sequencing depth across donors was the assumption behind the presence/absence analyses.

This sequence originates from a boy younger than 18 in good health and CMV-seronegative. The V and J genes are TRBV7-2 and TRBJ2-3; 8 positions agree with TRBD1. Material: PBMCs. The CDR3 is CASSFLPAAPGQVTDTQYF. The CDR3 bases are TGTGCCAGCAGCTTCCTGCCAGCAGCTCCGGGACAGGTAACAGATACGCAGTATTTT.